Following are 28 T cell receptor beta chains from one sample sequenced in a study of CD8+ T cells in alopecia areata. The treatment was: oral pan-JAK inhibitor, 5-10 mg twice daily. cDNA reverse transcribed from extracted RNA served as the sequencing template. Profiled with immunoSEQ multiplex PCR; TCRdb holds only in-frame clones, not every one. The repertoire holds around 120,000 clones, with around 60% as singletons. This material consisted of CD4+ T cells sorted from blood, taken at week 4, from a patient treated with tofacitinib. These receptors were taken from a human donor with alopecia areata.

The chain carries TRBV29-1 and TRBJ1-1, with a weak D call TRBD1 (5 bases). With 0 bases removed from V and 1 base from J, the gap between germline ends came to 6 bases. This CDR3 spans 13 amino acids. Germline V gene sequence: CDR1 SQVTM, CDR2 ANQGSEA. CDR3 bases: TGCAGCGTTGAAGACAGGGCGAACACTGAAGCTTTCTTT. This codes for CSVEDRANTEAFF.

The genes are TRBV30 and TRBJ2-3, with D perhaps being TRBD1 or TRBD2 (6 bases each). The germline V gene has CDR1 GTSNPN and CDR2 SVGIG (reference sequence). V was trimmed by 0 bases and J by 6 bases, leaving 19 bases between them. The CDR3 extends over 16 amino acids. The CDR3 DNA is TGTGCCTGGAGTGTGTGGCAAGGGGGACTTTCGGATACGCAGTATTTT. Protein sequence: CAWSVWQGGLSDTQYF.

The chain has TRBV29-1 and TRBJ1-1; perhaps TRBD1 as D (5 bases). In germline, CDR1 is SQVTM, CDR2 ANQGSEA. CDR3 length: 13 residues. With 4 bases removed from V and 7 bases from J, the gap between germline ends came to 16 bases. In DNA form, the CDR3 reads TGCAGCGTTGCCCAGGGTAGTAGAGGTGAAGCTTTCTTT. Protein product: CSVAQGSRGEAFF.

V and J are TRBV19 and TRBJ1-6; 7 nucleotides match TRBD1. J gave up 9 bases and V 8 bases, and 10 bases lay outside the gene matches. CDR1 and CDR2 (germline): LNHDA, SQIVND (reference sequence). The length of the CDR3 is 14 residues. The CDR3 here is CASGVGTDLSPLHF. The CDR3 region has the DNA TGTGCCAGTGGCGTTGGGACAGATCTTTCACCCCTCCACTTT.

The chain recombines TRBV30 with TRBJ2-7; 8 bases are shared with TRBD1. The CDR3 runs to 13 residues. With V trimmed by 1 base and J by 7 bases, 6 bases remained unmatched. Germline CDR1 is GTSNPN and CDR2 is SVGIG (reference sequence). This CDR3 reads CAWSDNRGREQYF. The CDR3 DNA reads as TGTGCCTGGAGTGATAACAGGGGGAGGGAGCAGTACTTC.

The table lists this clone with a few counts. The V and J genes are TRBV29-1 and TRBJ1-2; 9 bases match TRBD1. CDR1 is SQVTM, CDR2 ANQGSEA, per germline. The trim removed 7 bases at V and 7 bases at J, leaving 16 bases unmatched. CDR3 size: 15 residues. This chain's CDR3 is CSAANQKTGGSGYTF. The CDR3 DNA reads as TGCAGCGCCGCTAACCAGAAGACAGGGGGTAGTGGCTACACCTTC.

The rearrangement joins TRBV4-1 to TRBJ1-1; weak D call: TRBD1 (5 bases). Trimming took off 0 bases at V and 11 bases at J, with 13 bases between the two ends. Germline V gene sequence: CDR1 MGHRA, CDR2 YSYEKL. The CDR3 consists of 13 residues. CDR3 protein: CASSQDDSVQAFF. CDR3 coding DNA: TGCGCCAGCAGCCAAGATGACAGTGTTCAGGCTTTCTTT.

This chain links TRBV5-6 with TRBJ1-5, with TRBD1 matching 12 bases. Germline trimming cut 0 bases from V and 9 bases from J; bases unmatched to any gene: 7. Germline V lookup: CDR1 SGHDT, CDR2 YYEEEE. The CDR3 extends over 16 amino acids. CDR3 DNA sequence: TGTGCCAGCAGCTTGGGAATGGGGACAGGGGGCGGGCCCCAGCATTTT. This sequence encodes CASSLGMGTGGGPQHF. Drawing the rest from reference TRBV5-6 and TRBJ1-5, the complete variable domain is DAGVTQSPTHLIKTRGQQVTLRCSPKSGHDTVSWYQQALGQGPQFIFQYYEEEERQRGNFPDRFSGHQFPNYSSELNVNALLLGDSALYLCASSLGMGTGGGPQHFGDGTRLSIL.

Note on this clone: A junction end diverges from the germline sequence, so it may reflect a read error. The CDR3 nucleotides read TGTGCCAGCACCTTGGGACTAGCTAGCAATGAGCAGTTCTTC. It encodes CASTLGLASNEQFF. The rearrangement joins TRBV5-4 to TRBJ2-1; TRBD2 aligns across 9 bases. The CDR3 has 14 residues. CDR1 and CDR2 from the germline V gene are SGHNT and YYREEE (reference sequence).

This chain connects TRBV25-1 to TRBJ2-6, with unresolved D. Germline V lookup: CDR1 MGHDK, CDR2 SYGVNS. This CDR3 contains 17 residues. Trimming removed 3 bases at V and 0 bases at J, with 12 bases between. The CDR3 sequence is CASSDFGGYSGANVLTF. In nucleotides, the CDR3 is TGTGCCAGCAGTGATTTCGGTGGGTACTCTGGGGCCAACGTCCTGACTTTC.

This clone showed up just once. The chain is built from TRBV5-1 and TRBJ2-5; D not certain. The V gene's germline CDR1 is SGHRS and CDR2 YFSETQ. The CDR3 is 14 amino acids. The germline V and J ends were trimmed by 4 bases and 3 bases, with 13 bases remaining between them. CDR3 region: CASSRGGSEETQYF. CDR3 bases: TGCGCCAGCAGCCGAGGTGGTTCCGAAGAGACCCAGTACTTC.

V is TRBV7-9 and J is TRBJ1-2, with a possible D match to TRBD1 (6 bases). CDR3 length: 13 residues. Germline CDR1 SEHNR, CDR2 FQNEAQ (reference sequence). V was pared by 2 bases and J by 3 bases, with 7 bases between. As DNA, the CDR3 is TGTGCCAGCAGCTTATGGACAGACTATGGCTACACCTTC. Protein: CASSLWTDYGYTF.

The gene calls are TRBV15 and TRBJ2-7, with 7 bases aligning to TRBD2. The V segment lost 0 bases and the J segment 3 bases; nucleotides outside the gene matches: 5. Germline lookup yields CDR1 LNHNV and CDR2 YYDKDF (reference sequence). CDR3 length equals 15 residues. The CDR3 nucleotides are TGTGCCACCAGCAGAGATAAGGCTAGCGGCTACGAGCAGTACTTC. Its translation is CATSRDKASGYEQYF.

The chain has TRBV29-1 and TRBJ2-7; possibly TRBD1 or TRBD2 for D (5 bases each). V was shortened by 6 bases and J by 6 bases, with 18 bases between the two germline ends. CDR3 length equals 13 residues. In germline, CDR1 is SQVTM, CDR2 ANQGSEA. The CDR3 here is CSVGLEGKFEQYF. The CDR3 DNA sequence: TGCAGCGTGGGCCTCGAGGGGAAATTCGAGCAGTACTTC.

The chain combines TRBV30 with TRBJ2-2, with 8 bases lining up with TRBD1. V was clipped by 5 bases and J by 5 bases; unmatched bases: 4. This CDR3 contains 13 residues. Germline loops: CDR1 GTSNPN, CDR2 SVGIG (reference sequence). This CDR3 is CAWDRGTTGELFF. The CDR3 nucleotides are TGTGCCTGGGACAGGGGAACGACCGGGGAGCTGTTTTTT.

This chain uses TRBV9 with TRBJ2-4; 8 positions agree with TRBD2. This CDR3 region has 14 residues. Germline CDR1 and CDR2: SGDLS and YYNGEE. V was pared by 0 bases and J by 7 bases, with 3 bases of the junction left unmatched. As DNA, the CDR3 is TGTGCCAGCAGCGTAGGAGCTAGCGGGAACATTCAGTACTTC. Amino acids: CASSVGASGNIQYF.

This sequence joins TRBV18 and TRBJ1-5; D is unresolved. From germline, CDR1 is KGHSH and CDR2 LQKENI. The CDR3 is made up of 14 amino acids. The ends were cut back, 3 bases at V and 2 bases at J, with 8 bases in the middle. The CDR3 loop is CASSPSGGNQPQHF. CDR3 nucleotide sequence: TGTGCCAGCTCACCCTCCGGGGGCAATCAGCCCCAGCATTTT.

The sample holds a few counts of this clone. The V call is TRBV14, the J call TRBJ2-6; TRBD2 aligns across 7 bases. Germline lookup yields CDR1 SGHDN and CDR2 FVKESK. CDR3 length: 18 amino acids. V gave up 2 bases and J gave up 0 bases; unmatched junction bases: 7. The CDR3 DNA is TGTGCCAGCAGCCAACGGACTAGAACCTACTCTGGGGCCAACGTCCTGACTTTC. It codes for CASSQRTRTYSGANVLTF.

The V and J genes are TRBV7-2 and TRBJ1-1, with no clear D. CDR1 and CDR2 from the germline V gene are SGHTA and FQGNSA. V dropped 5 bases and J dropped 1 base, with 8 bases sitting between them. The CDR3 is 13 amino acids. CDR3 nucleotides: TGTGCCAGCAGCAGGCCGGGGAACACTGAAGCTTTCTTT. Its translation is CASSRPGNTEAFF. Based on the CDR3 plus reference TRBV7-2 and TRBJ1-1, the full variable domain is GAGVSQSPSNKVTEKGKDVELRCDPISGHTALYWYRQSLGQGLEFLIYFQGNSAPDKSGLPSDRFSAERTGGSVSTLTIQRTQQEDSAVYLCASSRPGNTEAFFGQGTRLTVV.

Of note for this clone: One junction end disagrees with the germline gene, perhaps due to a read error. The V gene is TRBV4-1, the J gene TRBJ2-6; the match to TRBD2 covers 9 bases. Germline CDR1 and CDR2: MGHRA and YSYEKL. This CDR3 region has 18 residues. CDR3 residues: CASRQDGGGASGANVLTF. For the CDR3, the DNA is TGCGCCAGCAGGCAAGACGGCGGGGGGGCTTCAGGGGCCAACGTCCTGACTTTC.

This sequence joins TRBV6-5 and TRBJ1-6; 9 nucleotides align to TRBD1. The CDR3 has 13 residues. Germline CDR1 is MNHEY and CDR2 is SVGAGI. V was clipped by 0 bases and J by 16 bases; unmatched bases: 4. CDR3 residues: CASSYSGQGGLHF. The CDR3 region has the DNA TGTGCCAGCAGTTACTCGGGACAGGGTGGGCTCCACTTT.

This rearrangement joins TRBV28 to TRBJ2-7; D tentatively reads TRBD1 or TRBD2 (5 bases each). The V and J ends lost 3 bases and 6 bases respectively, with 15 bases between them. The CDR3 is 14 residues long. Germline V CDR1 and CDR2: MDHEN, SYDVKM. In DNA, the CDR3 is TGTGCCAGCAGTTTGCGGTTCGGGGCCTCCGAGCAGTACTTC. This gives the protein CASSLRFGASEQYF.

Regarding this clone: A much larger clone is a single base away; this may be a read error. This chain joins TRBV5-6 and TRBJ2-7; D ambiguous. Trimming stripped 3 bases from V and 1 base from J, with 2 bases between. Germline V gene data show CDR1 as SGHDT and CDR2 as YYEEEE. This CDR3 comprises 11 residues. CDR3 sequence: CASSSSYEQYF. Here the CDR3 DNA reads TGTGCCAGCAGCTCATCCTACGAGCAGTACTTC.

The V call is TRBV4-3, the J call TRBJ2-1, with D unclear. Trimming stripped 1 base from V and 6 bases from J, with 7 bases between. CDR3 size: 13 residues. Germline values: CDR1 LGHNA, CDR2 YSLEER. DNA of the CDR3: TGCGCCAGCAGCCAAGTTCTAGTCAATGAGCAGTTCTTC. Translated, it gives CASSQVLVNEQFF.

There are a few counts of this clone. V and J are TRBV4-1 and TRBJ2-5; no reliable D call. This CDR3 is 14 amino acids long. Germline-derived CDR1 and CDR2 are MGHRA and YSYEKL. V was clipped by 1 base and J by 2 bases, with 8 bases between them. The CDR3 nucleotides read TGCGCCAGCAGCCAAGTTGGCAGGCAAGAGACCCAGTACTTC. Translated: CASSQVGRQETQYF.

The rearrangement joins TRBV2 to TRBJ2-7, with 9 bases that match TRBD1. CDR3 length: 15 residues. V lost 2 bases and J lost 5; bases outside the gene matches: 7. CDR1 is SNHLY and CDR2 is FYNNEI in the germline V gene. CDR3 sequence (DNA): TGTGCCAGCAGTGAACTACGGACAGGGGTCAACGAGCAGTACTTC. Translation: CASSELRTGVNEQYF. Together with reference TRBV2 and TRBJ2-7, the CDR3 gives the full variable domain: EPEVTQTPSHQVTQMGQEVILRCVPISNHLYFYWYRQILGQKVEFLVSFYNNEISEKSEIFDDQFSVERPDGSNFTLKIRSTKLEDSAMYFCASSELRTGVNEQYFGPGTRLTVT.

J is TRBJ2-1 and V is TRBV11-2; 7 bases fit TRBD2. The germline V gene encodes CDR1 SGHAT and CDR2 FQNNGV. The V segment lost 2 bases and the J segment 3 bases; nucleotides outside the gene matches: 1. There are 14 residues in the CDR3. The CDR3 coding sequence is TGTGCCAGCAGCTTACAGCGGGACTACAATGAGCAGTTCTTC. Translation gives CASSLQRDYNEQFF.

Only a few counts were recorded for this clone. CDR3 coding DNA: TGTGCCAGCAGTCGGGACAGCCCGTTGTATGGCTACACCTTC. Protein: CASSRDSPLYGYTF. The V gene is TRBV7-2, the J gene TRBJ1-2, with TRBD1 matching 7 bases. V shed 6 bases and J 5 bases; nucleotides not matched to a gene: 9. Germline values: CDR1 SGHTA, CDR2 FQGNSA. CDR3 length: 14 amino acids.